The clone carrying this TCR beta chain turned up a few times. The data belong to a study of blood T cell repertoires in COVID-19. Across the whole study: Italy, Spain and the United States were the sources of the convalescent and acute COVID-19 samples. T cells, B-cell-depleted T cells, or PBMCs provided the cDNA or gDNA that served as material.

The CDR3 has 16 residues. Germline values: CDR1 SGHRS, CDR2 YFSETQ. With V trimmed by 0 bases and J by 2 bases, 6 bases remained unmatched. Clones were sequenced by immunoSEQ multiplex PCR, and TCRdb holds only the in-frame ones, with some missing. Among under 450,000 clones, approximately 87% were seen once, and the ten largest hold under 1.5%. The sample consisted of PBMCs or T cells enriched from blood (not recorded which). The origin of this receptor is a man aged 30 to 45 who had recovered from COVID-19. This chain uses TRBV5-1 with TRBJ2-5, with TRBD1 matching 8 bases. CDR3 in DNA: TGCGCCAGCAGCTTGGAGCCTCACAGGGGGCAAGAGACCCAGTACTTC. Its protein product is CASSLEPHRGQETQYF.